This TCR beta chain was retrieved from a study of cytomegalovirus exposure and HLA in healthy donors. Assay: immunoSEQ multiplex PCR; the TCRdb copy retains only in-frame clones and omits some. The sample lists under 200,000 clones, around 85% seen once, with roughly 5.8% in the top ten. Germline values: CDR1 KGHSH, CDR2 LQKENI. CDR3 length: 13 residues. With 2 bases clipped from V and 6 bases from J, the junction kept 4 bases outside the gene matches. The chain uses TRBV18 and TRBJ2-7; 7 bases map to TRBD2. Material for sequencing was PBMCs. This clonotype originated in a woman aged 30 to 39 in good health and CMV-seronegative. In DNA form, the CDR3 reads TGTGCCAGCTCACCAGGGAGGGAAGTCGAGCAGTACTTC. It encodes CASSPGREVEQYF. Full variable domain (outside the CDR3, taken from reference TRBV18 and TRBJ2-7): NAGVMQNPRHLVRRRGQEARLRCSPMKGHSHVYWYRQLPEEGLKFMVYLQKENIIDESGMPKERFSAEFPKEGPSILRIQQVVRGDSAAYFCASSPGREVEQYFGPGTRLTVT.